This TCR beta chain was observed in a study of T cell responses to AZD1222 COVID-19 vaccine. Study-level results: The number of AZD1222 recipients seropositive at baseline was only five to seven. Clonal diversity was possibly underestimated, and the donors were mostly white British, with more females. An increase in Spike-specific TCR breadth and depth was observed after two AZD1222 doses.

V was cut by 2 bases and J by 4 bases, with 13 bases left in between. Germline V lookup: CDR1 SGHNT, CDR2 YYREEE (reference sequence). The CDR3 runs 14 residues. This clone has just a few counts. Antigen: not known. The table came from immunoSEQ multiplex PCR; TCRdb's copy has only in-frame clones and leaves some out. The sample has approximately 70,000 clones; around 80% are singletons. This clonotype was sampled from an adult who received the AZD1222 COVID-19 vaccine. The J gene is TRBJ2-7, the V gene TRBV5-4; D gene unclear. Material: peripheral blood, obtained 28 days after the second AZD1222 dose. This chain's CDR3 is CASSFKGSAYEQYF. In DNA, the CDR3 is TGTGCCAGCAGCTTTAAGGGCAGTGCGTACGAGCAGTACTTC.